This TCR beta chain was obtained from a study of T-cell reconstitution after alpha-beta-depleted transplantation in children. Regarding this clonotype: A read error may account for a junction end that differs from germline.

It was with unique molecular identifiers that the TCRbeta library was prepared. TCRdb called the PCR reads again in MiXCR, with one record for every CDR3 protein. Of about a million distinct CDR3 sequences listed, about 29% are singletons. The CDR3 is 12 residues long. Germline V lookup: CDR1 ENHRY, CDR2 SYGVKD. Sequencing used PBMCs, mostly from graft donor cells, obtained 360 days after TCRalphabeta/CD19-depleted stem cell transplant. The chain employs TRBV10-3 and TRBJ1-1; 7 bases agree with TRBD1. The receptor was isolated from a boy younger than two who had a stem cell transplant for SCID, so the T cells may come from the graft donor. Here the CDR3 reads CAVRGLNTEAFF. DNA for the CDR3: TGTGCCGTCAGGGGGTTGAACACTGAAGCTTTCTTT.